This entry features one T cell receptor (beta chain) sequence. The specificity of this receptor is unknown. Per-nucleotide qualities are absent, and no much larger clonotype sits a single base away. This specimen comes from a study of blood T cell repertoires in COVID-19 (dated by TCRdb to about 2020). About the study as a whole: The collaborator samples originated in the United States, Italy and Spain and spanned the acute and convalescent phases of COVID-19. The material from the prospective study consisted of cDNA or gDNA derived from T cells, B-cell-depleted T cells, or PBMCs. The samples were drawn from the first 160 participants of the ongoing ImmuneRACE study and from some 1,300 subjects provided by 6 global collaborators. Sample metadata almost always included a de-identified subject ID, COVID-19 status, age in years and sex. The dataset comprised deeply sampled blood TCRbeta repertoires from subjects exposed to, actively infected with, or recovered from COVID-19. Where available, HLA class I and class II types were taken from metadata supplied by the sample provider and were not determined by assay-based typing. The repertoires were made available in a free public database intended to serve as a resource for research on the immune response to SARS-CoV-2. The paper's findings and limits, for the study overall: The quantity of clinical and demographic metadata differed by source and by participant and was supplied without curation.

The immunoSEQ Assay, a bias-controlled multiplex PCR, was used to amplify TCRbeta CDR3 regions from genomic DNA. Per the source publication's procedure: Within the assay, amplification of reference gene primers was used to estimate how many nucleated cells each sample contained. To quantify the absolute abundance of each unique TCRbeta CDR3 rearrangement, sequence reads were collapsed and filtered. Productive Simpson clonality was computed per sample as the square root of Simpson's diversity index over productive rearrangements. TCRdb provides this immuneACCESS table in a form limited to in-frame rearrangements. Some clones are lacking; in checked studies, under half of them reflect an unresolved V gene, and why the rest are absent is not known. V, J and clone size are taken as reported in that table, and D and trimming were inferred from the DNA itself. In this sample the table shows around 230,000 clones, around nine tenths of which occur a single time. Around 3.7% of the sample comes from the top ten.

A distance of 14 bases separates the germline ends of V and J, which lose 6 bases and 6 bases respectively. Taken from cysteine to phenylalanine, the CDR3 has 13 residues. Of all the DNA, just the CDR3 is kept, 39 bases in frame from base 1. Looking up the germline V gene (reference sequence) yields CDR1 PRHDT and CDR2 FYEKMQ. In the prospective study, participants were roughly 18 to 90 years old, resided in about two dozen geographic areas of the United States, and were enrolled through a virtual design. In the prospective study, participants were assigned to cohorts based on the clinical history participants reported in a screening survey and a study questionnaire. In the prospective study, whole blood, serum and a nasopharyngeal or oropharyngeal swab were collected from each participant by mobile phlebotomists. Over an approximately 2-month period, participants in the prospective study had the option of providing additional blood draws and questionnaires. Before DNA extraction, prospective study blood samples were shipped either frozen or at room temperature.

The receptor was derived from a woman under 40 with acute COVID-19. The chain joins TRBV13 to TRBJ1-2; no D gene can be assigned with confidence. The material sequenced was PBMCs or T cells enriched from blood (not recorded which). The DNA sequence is TGTGCCAGCAGTCATAGGAGCCCGAATGGCTACACCTTC. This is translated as CASSHRSPNGYTF.